The 30 T cell receptor beta chains in this list originate from one sample, sequenced in a study of blood T cell repertoires in COVID-19. Using immunoSEQ multiplex PCR, the repertoire was profiled, and TCRdb retains in-frame clones only, with some absent. The sample lists fewer than 650,000 clones; roughly 91% were seen once. The material sequenced was peripheral blood. The receptors originated from a woman aged 45-65 years with COVID-19, enrolled during active disease.

About this clone: Distinct nucleotide sequences in the sample also encode this CDR3. The J gene is TRBJ1-4, the V gene TRBV2, with a weak D call TRBD1 (5 bases). CDR3 size: 13 residues. Trimming shortened V by 6 bases and J by 5 bases, and 10 bases separated the two germline ends. CDR1 is SNHLY and CDR2 is FYNNEI in the germline V gene. The CDR3 sequence: CASRGGGNEKLFF. As DNA, the CDR3 is TGTGCCAGCAGGGGGGGAGGGAATGAAAAACTGTTTTTT.

Only one count was recorded for this clone. The J gene is TRBJ1-1, the V gene TRBV7-3; D might be TRBD1 (6 bases). Trimming stripped 4 bases from V and 5 bases from J, with 17 bases between. Germline CDR1 and CDR2: SGHTA and FQGTGA. This CDR3 is built from 15 residues. The CDR3 reads CASSSSSGGATEAFF. The CDR3, as DNA: TGTGCCAGCAGCTCCTCCTCGGGGGGCGCGACTGAAGCTTTCTTT.

The chain carries TRBV18 and TRBJ2-1; TRBD1 might be the D (6 bases). V was shortened by 3 bases and J by 8 bases, with 11 bases between the two germline ends. Germline CDR1 KGHSH, CDR2 LQKENI. This CDR3 is 13 amino acids long. The CDR3 DNA reads as TGTGCCAGCTCACCCGGGACAATCGATGAGCAGTTCTTC. Translation gives CASSPGTIDEQFF.

The chain links TRBV30 to TRBJ2-3; TRBD2 matches at 8 bases. Trimming at V came to 2 bases and at J to 0 bases, leaving 10 bases not matched to a gene. The length of the CDR3 is 17 residues. Germline V gene sequence: CDR1 GTSNPN, CDR2 SVGIG (reference sequence). The CDR3 bases are TGTGCCTGGAGTCGCGGGGCGGGGGGCAGCAGCACAGATACGCAGTATTTT. Its protein is CAWSRGAGGSSTDTQYF.

This clone was observed a single time. V usage is TRBV5-1 and J usage is TRBJ2-1; tentatively, D is TRBD2 (6 bases). This CDR3 is 16 amino acids long. V was cut by 4 bases and J by 2 bases, with 16 bases left in between. Germline CDR1 reads SGHRS; CDR2 reads YFSETQ. The CDR3 DNA follows: TGCGCCAGCAGCATTGCGGACTATGGCGCCTACAATGAGCAGTTCTTC. Amino acids: CASSIADYGAYNEQFF.

This clone was observed a single time. The J gene is TRBJ2-1, the V gene TRBV4-2, with 12 bases aligning to TRBD1. Unmatched junction bases numbered 6, after V lost 5 bases and J lost 7 bases. Germline values: CDR1 LGHNA, CDR2 YNFKEQ. The CDR3 contains 15 residues. In nucleotides, the CDR3 is TGTGCCAGCAGCGATCGGGACAGGGGGCTTAATGAGCAGTTCTTC. Its translation: CASSDRDRGLNEQFF.

The chain joins TRBV5-1 to TRBJ1-4; no reliable D call. Trimming cost V 0 bases and J 8 bases, with 8 bases left between them. The CDR3 is made up of 13 amino acids. Germline V lookup: CDR1 SGHRS, CDR2 YFSETQ. The CDR3 region is CASSLGASEKLFF. As DNA, the CDR3 is TGCGCCAGCAGCTTGGGGGCAAGCGAAAAACTGTTTTTT.

CDR3 in amino acids: CASSQDRAGAYEQYF. Here the CDR3 DNA reads TGTGCCAGCAGCCAAGATCGAGCGGGGGCCTACGAGCAGTACTTC. The V gene is TRBV3-1 (or the pseudogene TRBV3-2), the J gene TRBJ2-7; 8 bases fit TRBD2. Germline assignment: CDR1 LGHDT and CDR2 YNNKEL (reference sequence). V lost 0 bases to trimming and J lost 2 bases; unmatched junction nucleotides: 3. The CDR3 extends over 15 amino acids.

The rearrangement uses TRBV11-3 and TRBJ1-1; D is ambiguous. There are 13 residues in the CDR3. V shed 4 bases and J shed 3 bases, with 9 bases lying between them. The germline V gene encodes CDR1 SGHNT and CDR2 YENEEA. The CDR3 nucleotides are TGTGCCAGCAGCTCCTTTGGAGACACTGAAGCTTTCTTT. This encodes CASSSFGDTEAFF.

The chain carries TRBV12-3 or TRBV12-4 and TRBJ2-5, with a possible D match to TRBD2 (5 bases). Trimming pared 8 bases from V and 5 bases from J, leaving 15 bases between. The CDR3 contains 13 residues. Written as DNA, the CDR3 is TGTGCCAGCGGAGGATGGGGAGCGGAGACCCAGTACTTC. Translating it yields CASGGWGAETQYF.

The chain joins TRBV4-1 to TRBJ2-7; D is unclear. Germline lookup yields CDR1 MGHRA and CDR2 YSYEKL. The V end lost 0 bases, the J end lost 2 bases, and 11 bases lay between the germline ends. CDR3 length equals 15 residues. The CDR3: CASSQDPQTPYEQYF. CDR3 nucleotides: TGCGCCAGCAGCCAAGATCCACAGACCCCCTACGAGCAGTACTTC.

Only one count was recorded for this clone. The V call is TRBV9, the J call TRBJ1-1, with D perhaps matching TRBD1 (6 bases). The CDR3 is 14 residues long. V lost 0 bases and J lost 4, with 10 bases in between. CDR1 and CDR2 from the germline V gene are SGDLS and YYNGEE. The CDR3 sequence is CASSVGVGGTEAFF. CDR3 DNA: TGTGCCAGCAGCGTAGGGGTAGGGGGCACTGAAGCTTTCTTT.

This chain links TRBV6-4 with TRBJ1-1; 7 bases are a match to TRBD1. V shed 5 bases, J shed 2 bases, and the junction held 5 bases outside the gene matches. The CDR3 spans 14 residues. Per the germline V gene, CDR1 is MRHNA and CDR2 is SNTAGT. The CDR3 reads CASSPGQANTEAFF. CDR3 DNA: TGTGCCAGCAGTCCTGGACAGGCCAACACTGAAGCTTTCTTT.

The chain combines TRBV5-6 with TRBJ2-7, with 7 bases matching TRBD2. The CDR3 runs 16 residues. V lost 4 bases to trimming and J lost 4 bases; unmatched junction nucleotides: 14. Germline CDR1 SGHDT, CDR2 YYEEEE. The CDR3 sequence is CASSAGTLGGLYEQYF. CDR3 nucleotide sequence: TGTGCCAGCAGCGCCGGGACGCTCGGGGGACTATACGAGCAGTACTTC.

The chain carries TRBV3-1 (or the pseudogene TRBV3-2) and TRBJ2-2; 7 nucleotides agree with TRBD1. The CDR3 covers 15 residues. J lost 1 base, V lost 4 bases, and 3 bases had no gene match. Germline-derived CDR1 and CDR2 are LGHDT and YNNKEL (reference sequence). The CDR3 loop reads CASSPQGWNTGELFF. CDR3 DNA sequence: TGTGCCAGCAGCCCACAGGGGTGGAACACCGGGGAGCTGTTTTTT.

The CDR3 region has the DNA TGTGCCAGCAGTCCTAGGGAGGGAACTAACTATGGCTACACCTTC. Its translation is CASSPREGTNYGYTF. The chain recombines TRBV28 with TRBJ1-2; D gene ambiguous. Germline V lookup: CDR1 MDHEN, CDR2 SYDVKM. The CDR3 is 15 residues long. V was pared by 5 bases and J by 0 bases, with 13 bases between.

The chain recombines TRBV30 with TRBJ1-6; perhaps TRBD1 as D (5 bases). V was clipped by 4 bases and J by 0 bases, with 13 bases between them. This CDR3 is 16 amino acids long. Germline CDR1 and CDR2: GTSNPN and SVGIG (reference sequence). Here the CDR3 DNA reads TGTGCCTGGATGGCGACAGAGAGCTCCTATAATTCACCCCTCCACTTT. Translation gives CAWMATESSYNSPLHF.

Here the CDR3 DNA reads TGTGCCATCGAAGGGGAGGGCTCCTACAATGAGCAGTTCTTC. It translates to CAIEGEGSYNEQFF. The chain joins TRBV10-3 to TRBJ2-1; 7 bases line up with TRBD2. This CDR3 is 14 amino acids long. Per germline, CDR1 ENHRY and CDR2 SYGVKD. Germline trimming cut 8 bases from V and 0 bases from J; bases unmatched to any gene: 4.

The CDR3 bases are TGCGCCAGCAGTGCCAGTACTAGAGGCTACACCTTC. Amino acids: CASSASTRGYTF. The rearrangement uses TRBV4-1 and TRBJ1-2, with D uncertain. Trimming pared 6 bases from V and 8 bases from J, leaving 13 bases between. Germline V gene data show CDR1 as MGHRA and CDR2 as YSYEKL. The CDR3 is made up of 12 amino acids.

Points on this clone: The sample has other DNA sequences that encode this CDR3 too. This sequence joins TRBV18 and TRBJ1-4; 8 bases line up with TRBD1. This CDR3 comprises 14 residues. Trimming removed 6 bases from V and 4 bases from J; junction bases left unmatched: 4. From germline, CDR1 is KGHSH and CDR2 LQKENI. CDR3 coding DNA: TGTGCCAGCTCGCCGGGACAGGATAATGAAAAACTGTTTTTT. Amino acid sequence: CASSPGQDNEKLFF. Full variable domain (missing parts from reference TRBV18 and TRBJ1-4): NAGVMQNPRHLVRRRGQEARLRCSPMKGHSHVYWYRQLPEEGLKFMVYLQKENIIDESGMPKERFSAEFPKEGPSILRIQQVVRGDSAAYFCASSPGQDNEKLFFGSGTQLSVL.

The chain has TRBV6-5 and TRBJ1-1, with a possible D match to TRBD1 (5 bases). Trimming took 6 bases from V and 0 from J, leaving 14 bases between them. This CDR3 spans 15 amino acids. Germline V gene data show CDR1 as MNHEY and CDR2 as SVGAGI. The chain's CDR3 is CASSPRTYLNTEAFF. As DNA, the CDR3 is TGTGCCAGCAGCCCCCGGACATATTTGAACACTGAAGCTTTCTTT.

V is TRBV15 and J is TRBJ2-5; a possible D gene is TRBD2 (7 bases). This CDR3 comprises 15 residues. The germline V gene encodes CDR1 LNHNV and CDR2 YYDKDF (reference sequence). CDR3 in amino acids: CAVASEGGRGETQYF. The CDR3 DNA is TGTGCAGTAGCCTCTGAGGGGGGGCGTGGGGAGACCCAGTACTTC.

V gene TRBV27 combines with J gene TRBJ2-3; a weak D match, TRBD2 (7 bases). Germline assignment: CDR1 MNHEY and CDR2 SMNVEV (reference sequence). The CDR3 contains 15 residues. The V gene lost 3 bases and the J gene lost 4 bases, with 14 bases spanning the gap. CDR3 coding DNA: TGTGCCAGCAGTTTTGGCGGGGGCTTGTCAGATACGCAGTATTTT. This encodes CASSFGGGLSDTQYF.

The chain employs TRBV5-4 and TRBJ2-7; the match to TRBD2 covers 11 bases. Germline V gene data show CDR1 as SGHNT and CDR2 as YYREEE (reference sequence). J lost 4 bases, V lost 5 bases, and 17 bases had no gene match. The CDR3 has 18 amino acids. In DNA form, the CDR3 reads TGTGCCAGCAGGCCCGAAATGATTAATAGCGGGGGGGCTTACGAGCAGTACTTC. Translating gives CASRPEMINSGGAYEQYF.

Only a few counts were recorded for this clone. This sequence joins TRBV7-9 and TRBJ2-3; no firm D call. Germline-derived CDR1 and CDR2 are SEHNR and FQNEAQ (reference sequence). V lost 5 bases to trimming and J lost 4 bases, with 10 bases between them. CDR3 size: 13 residues. As DNA, the CDR3 is TGTGCCAGCAGCCAGGCAAGAGCAGATACGCAGTATTTT. This translates into CASSQARADTQYF.

The rearrangement joins TRBV4-2 to TRBJ2-1, with 10 bases lining up with TRBD2. CDR3 size: 15 residues. Germline-derived CDR1 and CDR2 are LGHNA and YNFKEQ. The J segment lost 9 bases and the V segment lost 0 bases, leaving 5 bases of the junction unmatched. As DNA, the CDR3 is TGTGCCAGCAGCCAAGAAGCGGGGGGGCTGAGTGAGCAGTTCTTC. It specifies CASSQEAGGLSEQFF.

The chain joins TRBV2 to TRBJ2-3; possibly TRBD1 for D (5 bases). This CDR3 spans 18 amino acids. CDR1 and CDR2 from the germline V gene are SNHLY and FYNNEI. Trimming shortened V by 5 bases and J by 2 bases, and 23 bases separated the two germline ends. This chain's CDR3 is CASSFPKAGMGPTDTQYF. The DNA of the CDR3 is TGTGCCAGCAGTTTCCCTAAGGCAGGGATGGGGCCCACAGATACGCAGTATTTT.

DNA for the CDR3: TGTGCCAGCAGCCAGTTTACAGGGGGCCATGAGCAGTTCTTC. It codes for CASSQFTGGHEQFF. The genes are TRBV14 and TRBJ2-1; 9 bases map to TRBD1. The J segment lost 8 bases and the V segment lost 3 bases, leaving 5 bases of the junction unmatched. Per germline, CDR1 SGHDN and CDR2 FVKESK. The CDR3 has 14 residues.

This clone was recorded once. The chain combines TRBV11-2 with TRBJ1-2; D call uncertain. The CDR3 is made up of 15 amino acids. Per the germline V gene, CDR1 is SGHAT and CDR2 is FQNNGV. Trimming removed 6 bases at V and 1 base at J, with 15 bases between. Here the CDR3 reads CASRSGVAVNYGYTF. The CDR3, as DNA: TGTGCCAGCAGATCCGGGGTAGCAGTTAACTATGGCTACACCTTC. The full variable domain, with the rest looked up from reference TRBV11-2 and TRBJ1-2, is EAGVAQSPRYKIIEKRQSVAFWCNPISGHATLYWYQQILGQGPKLLIQFQNNGVVDDSQLPKDRFSAERLKGVDSTLKIQPAKLEDSAVYLCASRSGVAVNYGYTFGSGTRLTVV.

The chain has TRBV7-9 and TRBJ1-5; 7 bases fit TRBD1. CDR1 and CDR2 from the germline V gene are SEHNR and FQNEAQ (reference sequence). V lost 4 bases to trimming and J lost 7 bases; unmatched junction nucleotides: 7. The CDR3 length is 14 residues. CDR3 loop: CASSSGQSNQPQHF. The CDR3 DNA follows: TGTGCCAGCAGCTCGGGACAGTCCAACCAGCCCCAGCATTTT.